One sample yielded the 20 T cell receptor beta chains listed below, sequenced in a study of blood T cell repertoires in COVID-19 (dated by TCRdb to the early 2020s). The protocol used for the library was the immunoSEQ multiplex PCR assay. The immuneACCESS repertoire file appears here via TCRdb, limited to in-frame rearrangements. These files lack a portion of the clones; in checked studies, under half of the deficit traces to unresolved V genes, and the cause of the others is not known. This sample is represented by fewer than 90,000 clones; 88% of them were singletons. The ten largest clones capture just under 7.5% of the sample. The sequenced sample was peripheral blood. Every receptor here comes from a man between 65 and 80 years old with acute or convalescent COVID-19.

This clone has just a few counts. The chain combines TRBV28 with TRBJ1-1; D not certain. V lost 7 bases, J lost 6 bases, and 15 bases lay in between. Germline loops: CDR1 MDHEN, CDR2 SYDVKM. The CDR3 extends over 13 amino acids. The CDR3 sequence: CASKLEGVPEAFF. CDR3 in DNA: TGTGCCAGCAAACTGGAGGGTGTTCCTGAAGCTTTCTTT.

CDR3 sequence reads: CASSEAGTGLSEQFF. The CDR3 nucleotides read TGTGCCAGCAGTGAAGCGGGGACAGGGTTATCTGAGCAGTTCTTC. V and J are TRBV2 and TRBJ2-1, with TRBD1 matching 9 bases. The CDR3 has 15 residues. Germline V gene lookup returns CDR1 SNHLY and CDR2 FYNNEI. Trimming removed 0 bases from V and 9 bases from J; junction bases left unmatched: 6. Full variable domain (missing parts from reference TRBV2 and TRBJ2-1): EPEVTQTPSHQVTQMGQEVILRCVPISNHLYFYWYRQILGQKVEFLVSFYNNEISEKSEIFDDQFSVERPDGSNFTLKIRSTKLEDSAMYFCASSEAGTGLSEQFFGPGTRLTVL.

The chain couples TRBV5-1 to TRBJ2-5; perhaps TRBD1 as D (6 bases). This CDR3 region has 16 residues. Trimming left V 3 bases short and J 5 bases short, with 20 bases between. Germline lookup yields CDR1 SGHRS and CDR2 YFSETQ. The CDR3 DNA sequence: TGCGCCAGCAGCTCACTAGACAGGACCCGAGGGGAGACCCAGTACTTC. As protein: CASSSLDRTRGETQYF.

The V gene is TRBV28, the J gene TRBJ2-1; 9 nucleotides match TRBD1. Looked up from germline, CDR1 is MDHEN and CDR2 is SYDVKM. V shed 5 bases, J shed 8 bases, and the junction held 19 bases outside the gene matches. This CDR3 contains 18 residues. The chain's CDR3 is CASSPLQYGTGLKDEQFF. DNA of the CDR3: TGTGCCAGCAGTCCGCTTCAATATGGGACAGGGTTAAAGGATGAGCAGTTCTTC.

The chain combines TRBV9 with TRBJ2-1; the match to TRBD2 covers 9 bases. V gave up 4 bases and J gave up 7 bases; unmatched junction bases: 9. Germline V gene data show CDR1 as SGDLS and CDR2 as YYNGEE. The CDR3 is made up of 15 amino acids. CDR3 sequence (DNA): TGTGCCAGCAGCCCCAGTGGTAGCGGGAGAAATGAGCAGTTCTTC. Its translation is CASSPSGSGRNEQFF.

The chain employs TRBV5-1 and TRBJ2-3; TRBD2 matches at 9 bases. The germline CDR1 and CDR2 sequences are SGHRS and YFSETQ. CDR3 size: 18 residues. After removal of 4 bases from V and 0 bases from J, the junction contained 12 bases not matched to a gene. The CDR3 sequence is CASSPGLAKTFSTDTQYF. The CDR3 DNA follows: TGCGCCAGCAGCCCCGGACTAGCGAAAACTTTTAGCACAGATACGCAGTATTTT. The complete variable domain, with remaining parts taken from reference TRBV5-1 and TRBJ2-3, reads KAGVTQTPRYLIKTRGQQVTLSCSPISGHRSVSWYQQTPGQGLQFLFEYFSETQRNKGNFPGRFSGRQFSNSRSEMNVSTLELGDSALYLCASSPGLAKTFSTDTQYFGPGTRLTVL.

J is TRBJ2-7 and V is TRBV19; TRBD1 matches 10 bases. The CDR3 has 15 amino acids. J lost 2 bases, V lost 5 bases, and 6 bases had no gene match. In germline, CDR1 is LNHDA, CDR2 SQIVND (reference sequence). CDR3 residues: CASSFPGQGTYEQYF. DNA for the CDR3: TGTGCCAGTAGTTTTCCGGGACAGGGGACCTACGAGCAGTACTTC.

V and J are TRBV11-2 and TRBJ2-1; TRBD1 agrees at 8 bases. Germline-derived CDR1 and CDR2 are SGHAT and FQNNGV. The CDR3 runs to 15 residues. V lost 8 bases to trimming and J lost 12 bases; unmatched junction nucleotides: 18. The CDR3 protein is CASRPTGDPLSRQFF. CDR3 DNA: TGTGCCAGCCGGCCGACAGGGGATCCTCTGAGTCGGCAGTTCTTC.

This sequence joins TRBV18 and TRBJ1-3; TRBD1 might be the D (5 bases). The V gene lost 8 bases and the J gene lost 2 bases, with 19 bases spanning the gap. Germline values: CDR1 KGHSH, CDR2 LQKENI. The length of the CDR3 is 16 residues. The DNA of the CDR3 is TGTGCCAGCGTCACGAATTCAGGGTATGCTGGAAACACCATATATTTT. It is translated as CASVTNSGYAGNTIYF.

V and J are TRBV30 and TRBJ2-5; TRBD2 agrees at 12 bases. This CDR3 spans 16 amino acids. J gave up 4 bases and V 8 bases, and 14 bases lay outside the gene matches. Looked up from germline, CDR1 is GTSNPN and CDR2 is SVGIG (reference sequence). The CDR3 bases are TGTGCCATGGAGTTTCTAGCGGGGGGGCTGGGAGAGACCCAGTACTTC. Translated, it gives CAMEFLAGGLGETQYF.

The chain recombines TRBV11-2 with TRBJ1-2, with TRBD1 as a possible D gene (6 bases). Germline CDR1 and CDR2: SGHAT and FQNNGV. The V and J ends lost 5 bases and 6 bases respectively, with 13 bases between them. This CDR3 comprises 13 residues. The CDR3 spells CASSPGGGHGYTF. DNA of the CDR3: TGTGCCAGCAGCCCCGGGGGGGGGCATGGCTACACCTTC.

V gene TRBV24-1 combines with J gene TRBJ2-5; 7 nucleotides agree with TRBD1. With 5 bases clipped from V and 4 bases from J, the junction kept 9 bases outside the gene matches. There are 15 residues in the CDR3. CDR1 is KGHDR and CDR2 is SFDVKD in the germline V gene. CDR3 residues: CATSGRQGKGETQYF. The CDR3 region has the DNA TGTGCCACCAGTGGCCGACAGGGTAAGGGAGAGACCCAGTACTTC.

The chain is built from TRBV2 and TRBJ1-1; 7 positions agree with TRBD1. The length of the CDR3 is 14 residues. V lost 5 bases, J lost 5 bases, and 8 bases stayed unmatched. The germline V gene has CDR1 SNHLY and CDR2 FYNNEI. The CDR3 loop reads CASSNRGLGTEAFF. CDR3 nucleotides: TGTGCCAGCAGTAACAGGGGCCTTGGGACTGAAGCTTTCTTT. Looking up the rest from reference TRBV2 and TRBJ1-1 gives the full variable domain: EPEVTQTPSHQVTQMGQEVILRCVPISNHLYFYWYRQILGQKVEFLVSFYNNEISEKSEIFDDQFSVERPDGSNFTLKIRSTKLEDSAMYFCASSNRGLGTEAFFGQGTRLTVV.

The chain has TRBV6-5 and TRBJ2-2; D is undetermined. The CDR3 has 12 amino acids. V lost 4 bases and J 4 bases, leaving 4 bases between the germline ends. Germline V CDR1 and CDR2: MNHEY, SVGAGI. The CDR3 loop is CASSSFTGELFF. The CDR3 DNA sequence: TGTGCCAGCAGTTCTTTCACCGGGGAGCTGTTTTTT.

This clone has just one count. An end of the junction does not agree with germline; a read error may underlie this. J is TRBJ1-2 and V is TRBV11-2; 7 bases are a match to TRBD1. The CDR3 is 13 residues long. Looked up from germline, CDR1 is SGHAT and CDR2 is FQNNGV. The CDR3, as DNA: TGTGCCAGCACCTTAGGGAACAGGGGTGGCTACACCTTC. It translates to CASTLGNRGGYTF. Supplemented by reference TRBV11-2 and TRBJ1-2, the full variable domain reads EAGVAQSPRYKIIEKRQSVAFWCNPISGHATLYWYQQILGQGPKLLIQFQNNGVVDDSQLPKDRFSAERLKGVDSTLKIQPAKLEDSAVYLCASTLGNRGGYTFGSGTRLTVV.

The rearrangement joins TRBV12-3 or TRBV12-4 to TRBJ2-7; the D is unclear. Trimming shortened V by 5 bases and J by 4 bases, and 12 bases separated the two germline ends. The CDR3 has 13 amino acids. In DNA, the CDR3 is TGTGCCAGCAGTATCCGTCCCCAGTACGAGCAGTACTTC. It translates to CASSIRPQYEQYF.

This chain joins TRBV7-6 and TRBJ2-7; 11 bases agree with TRBD2. The junction had 4 bases not matched to a gene; V was cut back by 1 base and J by 5 bases. This CDR3 contains 15 residues. In germline, CDR1 is SGHVS, CDR2 FNYEAQ. The CDR3 DNA reads TGTGCCAGCAGCTTAGGGGTTAGCGGGAGGGACGAGCAGTACTTC. Protein sequence: CASSLGVSGRDEQYF.

The V gene is TRBV7-2, the J gene TRBJ2-5; TRBD2 matches at 11 bases. The junction had 12 bases not matched to a gene; V was cut back by 5 bases and J by 4 bases. Germline CDR1 is SGHTA and CDR2 is FQGNSA. CDR3 length: 17 residues. This chain's CDR3 is CASSQRASGGFPETQYF. The CDR3 DNA sequence: TGTGCCAGCAGCCAAAGGGCTAGCGGGGGGTTCCCAGAGACCCAGTACTTC.

The genes are TRBV7-9 and TRBJ2-5; 10 positions agree with TRBD1. The junction had 5 bases not matched to a gene; V was cut back by 5 bases and J by 2 bases. The CDR3 consists of 15 residues. The V gene's germline CDR1 is SEHNR and CDR2 FQNEAQ (reference sequence). The CDR3 loop is CASSLPGQGQETQYF. In DNA form, the CDR3 reads TGTGCCAGCAGCCTCCCGGGACAGGGGCAAGAGACCCAGTACTTC.

A remark on this clone: One end of the junction is discordant with germline, which a read error may explain. The V call is TRBV19, the J call TRBJ1-5, with 10 bases aligning to TRBD1. CDR3 length: 16 residues. Looked up from germline, CDR1 is LNHDA and CDR2 is SQIVND (reference sequence). This CDR3 reads CDSSSRQGALWQPQHF. The CDR3 DNA reads TGTGACAGTAGTAGCCGACAGGGGGCTTTATGGCAGCCCCAGCATTTT.